The rows below give T cell receptor beta chains drawn from one sample of a study of response to subunit inactivated influenza vaccine. TCRdb fed the RT-PCR reads into MiXCR, producing one record per CDR3 protein. Here the sample spans around 150,000 distinct CDR3 sequences, 11% being singletons. This specimen consisted of non-naive T cells sorted from PBMCs, obtained roughly 6 weeks after vaccination. The receptors shown here come from a man aged 45-65 years who received an inactivated influenza vaccine. The CDR3 runs from the conserved cysteine through the conserved F or W.

TRBV20-1,TRBJ2-6,CSARRGGGGFSGANVLTF
TRBV5-1,TRBJ1-1,CASSQQGNTEAFF
TRBV5-5,TRBJ2-2,CASSLLPQGANTGELFF
TRBV20-1,TRBJ2-3,CSARGKFSTDTQYF
TRBV6-2/TRBV6-3,TRBJ2-3,CASRLAGGLDTQYF
TRBV5-1,TRBJ2-5,CASSPGTSGRETQYF
TRBV11-1,TRBJ2-2,CASSLGWLVGGSSANTGELFF
TRBV9,TRBJ2-3,CASSGTSGGPDTQYF
TRBV4-3,TRBJ2-5,CASSQVRGQETQYF
TRBV7-9,TRBJ2-2,CASTLQFPSDTGELFF
TRBV2,TRBJ2-1,CASSVFEGAGNEQFF
TRBV27,TRBJ2-5,CASSLNSWWRAQETQYF
TRBV7-9,TRBJ1-1,CASSLALRTNTEAFF
TRBV7-9,TRBJ2-5,CASSPGQGRTQYF
TRBV9,TRBJ2-5,CASSVDGYGETQYF
TRBV6-1,TRBJ1-5,CASSGAGAYSNQPQHF
TRBV4-3,TRBJ1-2,CASSQDGGHNYGYTF
TRBV7-9,TRBJ2-2,CASSMGLADTGELFF
TRBV5-1,TRBJ2-2,CASSPLRTGELFF
TRBV11-2,TRBJ2-5,CASSFIGTQETQYF
TRBV20-1,TRBJ2-5,CSASIISRGQETQYF
TRBV5-6,TRBJ2-1,CASSTYSEQFF
TRBV6-6,TRBJ1-1,CASGRPGEEAFF
TRBV4-2,TRBJ1-4,CASSQERRSNEKLFF
TRBV5-1,TRBJ2-3,CASSLGTGGTDTQYF
TRBV5-4,TRBJ2-7,CASQGGTHEQYF
TRBV28,TRBJ2-3,CASSPGGGQYF
TRBV20-1,TRBJ2-2,CSARDGYANGELFF
TRBV20-1,TRBJ2-3,CSASGLVKHTDTQYF
TRBV5-6,TRBJ1-6,CASSSSGQGIRSPLHF
TRBV6-2/TRBV6-3,TRBJ1-1,CASSRQIPNTEAFF
TRBV3-1,TRBJ1-6,CASSMVGGNSPLHF
TRBV29-1,TRBJ2-1,CSVTLGGQRNEQFF
TRBV5-1,TRBJ1-1,CASSLVGQKKNTEAFF
TRBV20-1,TRBJ2-7,CSAPYVVAGDEQYF
TRBV6-2/TRBV6-3,TRBJ2-7,CASSRFPDRYVPSSNRYEQYF
TRBV27,TRBJ2-2,CASSLLAGGPANTGELFF
TRBV9,TRBJ2-1,CASSVVPGPGNEQFF
TRBV15,TRBJ1-4,CATSIDQMTTNEKLFF
TRBV15,TRBJ1-3,CATSRDYPGSGTIYF
TRBV28,TRBJ2-3,CASSNRDSTDTQYF
TRBV5-1,TRBJ2-3,CASSASIQSTDTQYF
TRBV18,TRBJ2-1,CASSPPIGGWSSYNEQFF
TRBV20-1,TRBJ2-6,CSASLSSGANVLTF
TRBV18,TRBJ1-6,CASSTDRGGSPLHF
TRBV11-2,TRBJ2-5,CASSLSTEETQYF
TRBV19,TRBJ2-1,CASSTGLGSYNEQFF
TRBV11-2,TRBJ2-3,CASGPLTDTQYF
TRBV7-8,TRBJ2-5,CASSLTAGGETQYF
TRBV20-1,TRBJ1-4,CSARRAGNEKLFF
TRBV7-2,TRBJ2-7,CASRLSPRSGNEQYF
TRBV3-1,TRBJ2-7,CASSQDMAGRSYEQYF
TRBV21-1,TRBJ2-7,CASSKASGSDEQYF
TRBV5-5,TRBJ1-3,CASSLAGQAGDTIYF